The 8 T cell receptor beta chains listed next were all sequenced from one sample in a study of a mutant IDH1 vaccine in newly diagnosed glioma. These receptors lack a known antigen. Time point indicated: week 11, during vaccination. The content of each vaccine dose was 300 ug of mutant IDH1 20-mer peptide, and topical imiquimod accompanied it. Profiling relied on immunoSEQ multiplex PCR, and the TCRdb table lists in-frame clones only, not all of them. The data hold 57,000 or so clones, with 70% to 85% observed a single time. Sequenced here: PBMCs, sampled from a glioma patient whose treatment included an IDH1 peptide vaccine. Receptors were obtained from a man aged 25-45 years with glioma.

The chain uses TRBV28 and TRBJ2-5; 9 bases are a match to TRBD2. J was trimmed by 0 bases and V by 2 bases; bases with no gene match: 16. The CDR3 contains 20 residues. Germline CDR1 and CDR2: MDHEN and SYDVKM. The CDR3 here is CASSLGFGLAGSFDQETQYF. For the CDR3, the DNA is TGTGCCAGCAGTTTAGGATTTGGGCTAGCGGGGTCTTTCGACCAAGAGACCCAGTACTTC.

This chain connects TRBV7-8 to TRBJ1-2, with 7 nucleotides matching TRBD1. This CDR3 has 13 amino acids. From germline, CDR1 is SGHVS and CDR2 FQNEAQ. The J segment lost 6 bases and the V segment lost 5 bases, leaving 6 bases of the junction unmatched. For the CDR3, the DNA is TGTGCCAGCAGCCAAAACAGGGGCGATGGCTACACCTTC. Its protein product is CASSQNRGDGYTF.

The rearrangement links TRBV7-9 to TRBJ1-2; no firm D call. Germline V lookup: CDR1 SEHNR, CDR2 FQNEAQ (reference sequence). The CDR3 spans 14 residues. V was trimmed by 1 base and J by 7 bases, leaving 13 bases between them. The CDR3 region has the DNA TGTGCCAGCAGCTTAGATGGGTACACCGGTGGCTACACCTTC. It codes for CASSLDGYTGGYTF.

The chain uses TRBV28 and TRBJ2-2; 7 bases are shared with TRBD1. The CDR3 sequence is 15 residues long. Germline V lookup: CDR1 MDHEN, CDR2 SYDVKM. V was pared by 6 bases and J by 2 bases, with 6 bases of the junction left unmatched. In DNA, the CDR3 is TGTGCCAGCAGAATAACAGGGGCCAACACCGGGGAGCTGTTTTTT. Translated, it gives CASRITGANTGELFF.

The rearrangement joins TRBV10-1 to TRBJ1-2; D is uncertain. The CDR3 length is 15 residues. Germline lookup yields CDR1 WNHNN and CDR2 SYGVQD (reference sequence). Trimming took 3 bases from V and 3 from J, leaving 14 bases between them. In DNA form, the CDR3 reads TGCGCCAGCAGTGATGGGGTAGGGATTTACTATGGCTACACCTTC. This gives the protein CASSDGVGIYYGYTF.

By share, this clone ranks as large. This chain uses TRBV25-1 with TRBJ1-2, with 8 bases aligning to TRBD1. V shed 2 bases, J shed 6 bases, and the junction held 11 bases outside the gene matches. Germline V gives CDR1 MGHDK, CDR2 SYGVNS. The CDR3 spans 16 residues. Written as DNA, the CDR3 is TGTGCCAGCAGTGAACGGGGGTCAGGGGGCTTGGATGGCTACACCTTC. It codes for CASSERGSGGLDGYTF.

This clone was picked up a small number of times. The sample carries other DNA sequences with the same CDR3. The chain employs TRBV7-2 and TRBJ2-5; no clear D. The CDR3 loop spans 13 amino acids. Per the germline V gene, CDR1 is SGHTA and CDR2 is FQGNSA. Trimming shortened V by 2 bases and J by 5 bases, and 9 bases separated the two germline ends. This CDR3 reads CASSLSLGETQYF. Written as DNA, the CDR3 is TGTGCCAGCAGCTTATCACTTGGGGAGACCCAGTACTTC.

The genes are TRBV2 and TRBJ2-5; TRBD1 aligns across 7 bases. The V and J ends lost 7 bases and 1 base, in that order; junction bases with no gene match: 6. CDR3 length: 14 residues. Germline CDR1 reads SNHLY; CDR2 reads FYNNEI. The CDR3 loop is CASNLQGIQETQYF. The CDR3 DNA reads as TGTGCCAGCAACTTACAGGGGATCCAAGAGACCCAGTACTTC.